This T cell receptor (beta chain) was sequenced in a study of low-dose radiotherapy and immunotherapy resistance in tumors. About the research overall: A dose of 0.5 Gy per fraction was delivered to Cohort 1 every 2 weeks, for a total of 6.5 Gy. Cyclophosphamide infusions of 200 mg/m2 came every two weeks, one day before radiation-immunotherapy.

As to time point: before trial treatment. As their treatment, donors received nivolumab, ipilimumab, aspirin, low-dose cyclophosphamide and low-dose radiotherapy. V was pared by 4 bases and J by 9 bases, with 7 bases of the junction left unmatched. The CDR3 loop spans 12 amino acids. Germline CDR1 is SGDLS and CDR2 is YYNGEE. First-strand cDNA used TRAV- and TRBV-specific primers, covering alpha and beta chains. The PCR that amplified TCRs ran for approximately 20 cycles, relying on a constant-region primer and a V-primer adapter. MiXCR, run by TCRdb on the reads, gives a single entry per CDR3 protein. This sample has 35,000 to 50,000 distinct CDR3 sequences; roughly a third occur once, and the top ten carry 3.7%. This clonotype qualifies as medium-sized (0.01 to 0.1%).

The sequences come from PBMCs, collected before treatment. The gene calls are TRBV9 and TRBJ2-7; 7 bases are shared with TRBD2. The receptor was derived from a male donor with gallbladder cancer. The DNA for the CDR3 is TGTGCCAGCAGCCACGGGAGCGGGGCGCAGTACTTC. Residues: CASSHGSGAQYF.